Below, one TCR beta chain is given with its context. Its target is unknown. The data originate from a study of CD8+CD57+ T cells in acquired aplastic anemia. General study results and limits: Patients shared just under 30 CD8+ CDR3 sequences with controls. Patients and healthy controls showed no significant CD8+ Simpson's diversity difference.

The CDR3 has 15 residues. Germline lookup yields CDR1 SEHNR and CDR2 FQNEAQ (reference sequence). Trimming cost V 5 bases and J 1 base, with 14 bases left between them. Profiling that covered TCR beta VDJ and CDR3 relied on genomic DNA as its template. TCRdb re-analysed the reads in MiXCR, keeping a single row per CDR3 protein. The sample consists of 450,000 to 600,000 distinct CDR3 sequences, around 32% of them appearing once. Sequencing involved patients with CD8+CD57+ cell expansion previously shown by flow cytometry. Therapy had not been given to patients before blood sampling. V is TRBV7-9 and J is TRBJ1-1, with D unclear. Sequenced: sorted CD4+, CD8+, or CD8+CD57+ T cells (not recorded which) from PBMCs. The sequence came from a human donor with aplastic anemia. The DNA for the CDR3 is TGTGCCAGCAGCACGCGAAAGGGTACGAACACTGAAGCTTTCTTT. Protein product: CASSTRKGTNTEAFF.